The clone carrying this TCR beta chain was counted between two and nine times. Its antigen is still unknown. This sample stems from a study of beta chain features in type 1 diabetes. Study observations and caveats: Type 1 diabetes patients showed a moderate but significant shortening of TCRB CDR3s in all four CD4+ subsets.

V lost 5 bases, J lost 0 bases, and 7 bases stayed unmatched. The CDR3 consists of 17 residues. In germline, CDR1 is MGHRA, CDR2 YSYEKL. Reverse transcription of all isolated RNA meant that expressed TCRB transcripts were sequenced. The assay was immunoSEQ multiplex PCR, and TCRdb's table has in-frame clones only and misses some. This sample has roughly 220,000 clones, with around 16% found just once. This chain joins TRBV4-1 and TRBJ2-6; 7 bases match TRBD1. Specimen: naive CD4+ T cells from blood. The sequence derives from a man aged 25 to 40 with type 1 diabetes. The CDR3 nucleotides read TGCGCCAGCAGCTCCGGGACAGCTATCTCTGGGGCCAACGTCCTGACTTTC. Translation gives CASSSGTAISGANVLTF.